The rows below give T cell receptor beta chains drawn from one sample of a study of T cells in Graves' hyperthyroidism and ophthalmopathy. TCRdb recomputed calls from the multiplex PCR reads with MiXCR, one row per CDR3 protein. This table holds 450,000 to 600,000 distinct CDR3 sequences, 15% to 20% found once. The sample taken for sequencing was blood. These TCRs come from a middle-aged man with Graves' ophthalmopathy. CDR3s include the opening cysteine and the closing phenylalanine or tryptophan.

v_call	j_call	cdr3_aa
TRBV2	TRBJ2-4	CASSGPYVAKNIQYF
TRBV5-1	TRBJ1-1	CASSLSGARRKTEAFF
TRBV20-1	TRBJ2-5	CSAPLAGGKETQYF
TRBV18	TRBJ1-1	CASSPGRNTEAFF
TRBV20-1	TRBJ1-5	CSASRDRNQPQHF
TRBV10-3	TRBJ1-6	CAIKNKPNSPLHF
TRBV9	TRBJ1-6	CASSRETGQGNPPLHF
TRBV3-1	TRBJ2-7	CASSHGDPYEQYF
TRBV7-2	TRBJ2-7	CASSTRLAGGSYEQYF
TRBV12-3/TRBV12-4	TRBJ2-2	CASSYSGLAGSTGELFF
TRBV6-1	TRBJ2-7	CASTLTGTGGREQYF
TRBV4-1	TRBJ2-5	CASSQGRGGRFEETQYF
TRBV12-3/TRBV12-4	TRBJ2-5	CASSSPRSGRETQYF
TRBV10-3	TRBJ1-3	CAITPTGQNTIYF
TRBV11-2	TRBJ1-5	CASSSQSNQPQHF